This TCR beta chain is from a study of identifying expanded T cells in peripheral blood. Study results and caveats: Across healthy donors, higher total template counts meant significantly greater approximately two-week count variance.

Sequenced by immunoSEQ multiplex PCR; TCRdb stores in-frame clones only, minus some. Here the sample spans about 82,000 clones, around 90% being singletons. A remark on this clone: No antigen is known for it. One end of the junction does not line up with germline, which may come from a read error.

This CDR3 is built from 14 residues. Germline V gene sequence: CDR1 SGHNT, CDR2 YYREEE (reference sequence). During the collection period, no donor immune events like infections were recorded. The chain carries TRBV5-4 and TRBJ2-7; D possibly corresponds to TRBD2 (6 bases). Sequencing input: blood. This receptor was identified in a person aged 18 to 75 in good health. The CDR3 reads CASSFGGDTYGQYF. In DNA, the CDR3 is TGTGCCAGCAGCTTCGGCGGGGATACCTACGGGCAGTACTTC.